This T cell receptor (beta chain) was captured in a study of long-term antiretroviral therapy in people with HIV. For each donor, at least one pre-ART and at least two post-ART PBMC samples were available. This was the immunoSEQ v3.0 assay at survey level. Assay used: immunoSEQ multiplex PCR; TCRdb lists only in-frame clones, some missing. The profile shows around 22,000 clones, roughly 96% of them singletons. This clone was seen once. CDR3 length: 13 amino acids. The germline V gene has CDR1 LNHDA and CDR2 SQIVND (reference sequence). V lost 7 bases and J lost 1, with 10 bases in between. This sequence originates from a woman in her forties or fifties with HIV. J is TRBJ1-1 and V is TRBV19; no firm D call. The material was unsorted PBMCs, obtained about 4.9 years after starting antiretroviral therapy. The CDR3 reads CASTLSENTEAFF. The CDR3 DNA follows: TGTGCCAGTACCCTGAGTGAGAACACTGAAGCTTTCTTT.